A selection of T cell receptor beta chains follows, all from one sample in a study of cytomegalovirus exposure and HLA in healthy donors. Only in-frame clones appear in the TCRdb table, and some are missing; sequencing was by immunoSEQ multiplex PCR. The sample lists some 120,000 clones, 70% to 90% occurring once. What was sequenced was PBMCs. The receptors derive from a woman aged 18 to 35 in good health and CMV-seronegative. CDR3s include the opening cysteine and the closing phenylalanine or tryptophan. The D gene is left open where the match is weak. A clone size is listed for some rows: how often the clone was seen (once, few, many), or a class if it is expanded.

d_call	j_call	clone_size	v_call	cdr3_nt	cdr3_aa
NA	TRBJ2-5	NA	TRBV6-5	TGTGCCAGCAGCCAAACTAAAGAGACCCAGTACTTC	CASSQTKETQYF
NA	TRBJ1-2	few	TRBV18	TGTGCCAGCTCACCGAGACGGGGAACCTATGGCTACACCTTC	CASSPRRGTYGYTF
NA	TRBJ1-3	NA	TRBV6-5	TGTGCCAGCAGGCTGGGGAGGGGCATCGGAAACACCATATATTTT	CASRLGRGIGNTIYF
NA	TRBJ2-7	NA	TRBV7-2	TGTGCCAGCAGGACGGACAGAGCCTCCTACGAGCAGTACTTC	CASRTDRASYEQYF
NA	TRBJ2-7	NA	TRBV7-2	TGTGCCAGCAGCTTAACCGCGGGACCGGCGACCGAGCAGTACTTC	CASSLTAGPATEQYF
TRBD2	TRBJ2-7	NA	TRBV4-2	TGTGCCAGCAGCCAAGATCTGGGACTAGCGATTGAGCAGTACTTC	CASSQDLGLAIEQYF
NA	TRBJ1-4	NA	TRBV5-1	TGCGCCAGCAGCTTGGGGCATGCAACTAATGAAAAACTGTTTTTT	CASSLGHATNEKLFF
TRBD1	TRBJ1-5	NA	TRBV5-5	TGTGCCAGCAGCTGGGACAGGAGCAATCAGCCCCAGCATTTT	CASSWDRSNQPQHF
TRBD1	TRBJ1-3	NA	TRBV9	TGTGCCAGCAGCGGTCACGGGACAGGGGGAAACACCATATATTTT	CASSGHGTGGNTIYF
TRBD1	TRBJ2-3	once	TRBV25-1	TGTGCCAGCAGTGCGGGGACAGGGGGCAGAATAGATACGCAGTATTTT	CASSAGTGGRIDTQYF
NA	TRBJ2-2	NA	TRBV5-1	TGCGCCAGCAGCTTGAACAGGGACACCGGGGAGCTGTTTTTT	CASSLNRDTGELFF
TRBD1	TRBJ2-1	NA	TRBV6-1	TGTGCCAGCAGTGGAAAACAGGGGGCGGGCAATGAGCAGTTCTTC	CASSGKQGAGNEQFF
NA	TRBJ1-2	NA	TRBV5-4	TGTGCCAGCAGCTTGGCGATTTCGGGTGGCTACACCTTC	CASSLAISGGYTF
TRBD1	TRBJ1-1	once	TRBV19	TGTGCCAGTAGAACGGGACAGTTGAACACTGAAGCTTTCTTT	CASRTGQLNTEAFF
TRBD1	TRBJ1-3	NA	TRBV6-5	TGTGCCAGCAGGACCGGGACAGCGGCTGGAAACACCATATATTTT	CASRTGTAAGNTIYF
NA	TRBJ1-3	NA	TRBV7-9	TGTGCCAGCAGATACAGTGGAAACACCATATATTTT	CASRYSGNTIYF
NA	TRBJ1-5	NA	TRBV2	TGTGCCAGCAGTGAAGCGCGGGGGAATTGGCCCCAGCATTTT	CASSEARGNWPQHF
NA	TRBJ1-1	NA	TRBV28	TGTGCCAGCAGCCTCAGCGGGAACACTGAAGCTTTCTTT	CASSLSGNTEAFF
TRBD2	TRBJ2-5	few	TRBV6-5	TGTGCCAGCAGTTACTTGGGGGGGGAGACCCAGTACTTC	CASSYLGGETQYF
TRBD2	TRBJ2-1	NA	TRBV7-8	TGTGCCAGCAGCCGGACTAGCGGGAGTTATGAGCAGTTCTTC	CASSRTSGSYEQFF
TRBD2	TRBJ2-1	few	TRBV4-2	TGTGCCAGCAGCCAAGACGGGGTAGCGGGGGAGCTCTCCTACAATGAGCAGTTCTTC	CASSQDGVAGELSYNEQFF
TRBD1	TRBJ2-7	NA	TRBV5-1	TGCGCCAGCAGCTGGGCCGGGGACAGCAACTACGAGCAGTACTTC	CASSWAGDSNYEQYF
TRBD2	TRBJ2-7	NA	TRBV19	TGTGCCAGTAGTACCTCTAGCGGGGGGTTACAGCAGTACTTC	CASSTSSGGLQQYF
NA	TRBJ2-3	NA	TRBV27	TGTGCCAGCAGTTTCCAGAGAGGTTGGGGCACAGATACGCAGTATTTT	CASSFQRGWGTDTQYF
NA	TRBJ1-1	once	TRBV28	TGTGCCAGCACCGCCGGGACAACGAACACTGAAGCTTTCTTT	CASTAGTTNTEAFF
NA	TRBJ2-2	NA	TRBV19	TGTGCCAGTAGTACTCTCCACTTGGTCGGGGAGCTGTTTTTT	CASSTLHLVGELFF
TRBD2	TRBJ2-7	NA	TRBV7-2	TGTGCCAGCAGCTTGGGACTAGCGGGGGGGGACTACGAGCAGTACTTC	CASSLGLAGGDYEQYF
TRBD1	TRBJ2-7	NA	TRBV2	TGTGCCAGCAGAGGGGACAGTGTGCACGAGCAGTACTTC	CASRGDSVHEQYF
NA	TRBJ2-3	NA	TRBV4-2	TGTGCCAGCAGCCAACTTGTGACGGGGATCGAAGGGACAGATACGCAGTATTTT	CASSQLVTGIEGTDTQYF
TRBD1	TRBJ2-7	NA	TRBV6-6	TGTGCCAGCAGTGACCCAGGGCAGGGGGCGGTGAGGCAGTACTTC	CASSDPGQGAVRQYF
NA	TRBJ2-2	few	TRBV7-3	TGTGCCAGCAGCTCCGCGATGGGGGAGCTGTTTTTT	CASSSAMGELFF
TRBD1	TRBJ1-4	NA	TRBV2	TGTGCCAGCAGAAATGGGGACAGGGGGCATGAAAAACTGTTTTTT	CASRNGDRGHEKLFF
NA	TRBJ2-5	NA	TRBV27	TGTGCCAGCAGTTTGTCCGGGGGGCTCGTCCAAGAGACCCAGTACTTC	CASSLSGGLVQETQYF
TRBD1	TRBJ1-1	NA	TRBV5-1	TGCGCCAGCAGAAATACAGGGGCCCAAGAAGCTTTCTTT	CASRNTGAQEAFF
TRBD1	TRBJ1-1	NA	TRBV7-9	TGTGCCAGCAGTCGGACAGGGGGCGGTGAAGCTTTCTTT	CASSRTGGGEAFF
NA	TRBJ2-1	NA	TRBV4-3	TGCGCCAGCAGCCAAGAGTCAAATGAGCAGTTCTTC	CASSQESNEQFF
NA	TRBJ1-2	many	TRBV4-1	TGCGCCAGCAGCCCTATGGCGGGGCCTAACTATGGCTACACCTTC	CASSPMAGPNYGYTF
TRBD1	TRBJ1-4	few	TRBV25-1	TGTGCCAGCAGTCCCGGGAGGGGGCCTAATGAAAAACTGTTTTTT	CASSPGRGPNEKLFF
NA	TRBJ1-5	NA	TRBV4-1	TGCGCCAGCAGCCAAGAGGCAAGGCCAGGGCATCAGCCCCAGCATTTT	CASSQEARPGHQPQHF
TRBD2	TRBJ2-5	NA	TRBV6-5	TGTGCCAGCAGTTACTCGACTAGCGGGGGAGAGACCCAGTACTTC	CASSYSTSGGETQYF
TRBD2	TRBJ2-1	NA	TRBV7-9	TGTGCCAGCAGCTTATGGGCTAGCGGTAACAATGAGCAGTTCTTC	CASSLWASGNNEQFF
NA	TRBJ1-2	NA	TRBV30	TGTGCCTGGAAATTCCACGGTGGTAATGGCTACACCTTC	CAWKFHGGNGYTF
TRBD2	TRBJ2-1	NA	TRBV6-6	TGTGCCAGCAGTCAAAGGAAGGGACTAGGAAGAGATGAGCAGTTCTTC	CASSQRKGLGRDEQFF
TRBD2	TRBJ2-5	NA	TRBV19	TGTGCCAGTAGTATGGCGGGAGCGGGCCAAGAGACCCAGTACTTC	CASSMAGAGQETQYF
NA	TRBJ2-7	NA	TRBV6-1	TGTGCCAGCACAACAGCCTACGAGCAGTACTTC	CASTTAYEQYF
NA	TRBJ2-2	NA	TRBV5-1	TGCGCCAGCAGCGTTATAGGGGCGAACGGGGAGCTGTTTTTT	CASSVIGANGELFF
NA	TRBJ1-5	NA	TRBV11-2	TGTGCCAGCAGCCTATCGGGAGCTAGCAATCAGCCCCAGCATTTT	CASSLSGASNQPQHF
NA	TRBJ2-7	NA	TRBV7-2	TGTGCCAGCAGCTTTCAGGGGACCTACGAGCAGTACTTC	CASSFQGTYEQYF
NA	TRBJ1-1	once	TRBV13	TGTGCCAGCAGCTTCTTAGAGGGGGTGAATACTGAAGCTTTCTTT	CASSFLEGVNTEAFF
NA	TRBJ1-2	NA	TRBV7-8	TGTGCCAGCAGCCCAGTTCTCGGGGTGGGCAGAGATGGCTACACCTTC	CASSPVLGVGRDGYTF
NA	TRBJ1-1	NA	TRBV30	TGTGCCTGGATCCCCAGAACGAACACTGAAGCTTTCTTT	CAWIPRTNTEAFF
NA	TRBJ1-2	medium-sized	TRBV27	TGTGCCAGCCAGGTGAGTGGCTACACCTTC	CASQVSGYTF
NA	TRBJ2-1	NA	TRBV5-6	TGTGTCACTAACGGGGGAAATTACAATGAGCAGTTCTTC	CVTNGGNYNEQFF
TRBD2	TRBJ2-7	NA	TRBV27	TGTGCCAGCAGTTCCCTAGCGGGGGGGAGAAGCTCCTACGAGCAGTACTTC	CASSSLAGGRSSYEQYF
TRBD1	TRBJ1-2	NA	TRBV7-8	TGTGCCAGCAGCTTAGTCAACAGGGGGCCTTCTAACTATGGCTACACCTTC	CASSLVNRGPSNYGYTF
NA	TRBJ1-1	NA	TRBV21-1	TGTGCCAGCAGCAAGGTTGTGTCGCGACAGGGAAACACTGAAGCTTTCTTT	CASSKVVSRQGNTEAFF
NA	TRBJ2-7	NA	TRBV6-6	TGTGCCAGCAGTTACCCAGGCTACGAGCAGTACTTC	CASSYPGYEQYF
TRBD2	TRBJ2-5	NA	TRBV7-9	TGTGCCAGCAGCTGGATAGCGGGGGGGCAAGAGACCCAGTACTTC	CASSWIAGGQETQYF
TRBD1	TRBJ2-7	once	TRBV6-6	TGTGCCAGCAGTACCCGGACAGGGCTTTGGTCCGAGCAGTACTTC	CASSTRTGLWSEQYF
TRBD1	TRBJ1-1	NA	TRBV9	TGTGCCAGCAGCGGGGACAGGAACACTGAAGCTTTCTTT	CASSGDRNTEAFF